This is a list of T cell receptor beta chains from one sample in a study of shared clonotypes between healthy human individuals. Assay used: immunoSEQ multiplex PCR; TCRdb lists only in-frame clones, some missing. The table lists 2 million to 2.5 million clones, approximately 94% of them singletons, with about 0.13% in the top ten. Material: naive CD4+ T cells sorted from blood. Source of these receptors: a man between 18 and 29 years old in good health. Each CDR3 is given without its conserved first and last residue. A D gene is named only where the DNA matches it firmly.

v_gene	j_gene	d_gene	CDR3aa
TRBV30	TRBJ2-1	TRBD2	AWSAPGLAGNEQF
TRBV15	TRBJ1-4	NA	ATSREPEKLF
TRBV4-3	TRBJ2-1	NA	ASSPQGGAYNEQF
TRBV25-1	TRBJ1-2	TRBD1	ASSAWDRVKGGYT
TRBV5-1	TRBJ2-5	TRBD2	ASSFRGEGETQY
TRBV7-9	TRBJ2-5	NA	ASSPGSRWGETQY
TRBV5-1	TRBJ2-1	TRBD2	ASTVSGSSYNEQF
TRBV5-1	TRBJ2-3	NA	ASSPNGGTDTQY
TRBV28	TRBJ2-7	TRBD1	ASSPITVQGVYEQY
TRBV7-9	TRBJ2-7	TRBD2	ASSQGLAGDSYEQY
TRBV28	TRBJ1-5	TRBD1	ASRPGDRDHQPQH
TRBV25-1	TRBJ2-1	TRBD2	ASSVPGLPYNEQF
TRBV6-6	TRBJ2-2	NA	ASSVGPAGELF
TRBV9	TRBJ2-5	TRBD1	ASSVAYRGGVETQY
TRBV4-3	TRBJ2-2	NA	ASSQDWTTGTGELF
TRBV7-9	TRBJ1-2	NA	ASSLVGGNGYT
TRBV7-9	TRBJ2-1	NA	ASSLDRGLSREQF
TRBV5-1	TRBJ2-5	TRBD2	ASSLTSIQETQY
TRBV30	TRBJ1-2	NA	AWIGRFNYGYT
TRBV18	TRBJ1-1	NA	ASSPGGNTEAF
TRBV5-1	TRBJ2-5	NA	ASSRSLAAETQY
TRBV2	TRBJ2-7	NA	ASSGASYEQY
TRBV11-2	TRBJ2-6	NA	ASSGGAGLSGANVLT
TRBV11-3	TRBJ2-1	NA	ASSSRWASSYNEQF
TRBV5-6	TRBJ2-5	NA	ASSLAGLAQETQY
TRBV5-1	TRBJ2-5	TRBD1	ASVLSGTGGGETQY
TRBV7-2	TRBJ2-5	NA	ASSLGGTTGKETQY
TRBV30	TRBJ1-1	TRBD1	AWCARGQGGTEAF
TRBV9	TRBJ1-4	TRBD1	ASSEHQGGTNEKLF
TRBV6-1	TRBJ1-1	TRBD1	ASSEASLGTVGLATEAF
TRBV28	TRBJ1-2	NA	ASSPGTLSNYGYT
TRBV5-4	TRBJ2-2	NA	ASSGGQSTGELF
TRBV28	TRBJ2-7	TRBD1	ASSFSAGGGLYEQY
TRBV5-4	TRBJ1-3	NA	ASSRQGSGNTIY
TRBV5-4	TRBJ1-6	NA	ASSFGRGSNSPLH
TRBV5-5	TRBJ2-7	TRBD2	ASSTVAGGTTYEQY
TRBV4-1	TRBJ2-1	TRBD1	ASSHPQTGGLTNEQF
TRBV28	TRBJ2-5	TRBD2	ASSIAGGQETQY
TRBV2	TRBJ2-7	TRBD1	ASSPGQGIGEQY
TRBV7-3	TRBJ2-3	TRBD2	ASSLRTLGGGARDTQY
TRBV9	TRBJ2-5	NA	ASSVGPGLETQY
TRBV6-6	TRBJ2-3	NA	ASSFGRTDTQY
TRBV19	TRBJ2-7	NA	ASSMVSGGHYEQY
TRBV25-1	TRBJ1-1	TRBD1	ASGPPGGMNTEAF
TRBV5-1	TRBJ2-7	TRBD1	ASSFTGTAPYEQY
TRBV29-1	TRBJ1-1	NA	SGHQGLNTEAF
TRBV18	TRBJ1-5	TRBD1	ASSPQGASNQPQH
TRBV6-6	TRBJ1-4	NA	ASTPGGANEKLF
TRBV5-6	TRBJ2-1	NA	ASSSPYNEQF
TRBV10-3	TRBJ1-5	NA	AISEGGAGLNQPQH
TRBV5-6	TRBJ2-3	NA	ASSQVSTDTQY
TRBV10-1	TRBJ2-7	NA	ASSEDPGYEQY
TRBV5-4	TRBJ2-3	TRBD2	ASSLVGTSGTDTQY
TRBV9	TRBJ2-3	NA	ASSVAVLDTQY
TRBV27	TRBJ1-5	TRBD1	ASSSTTYRTGGINQPQH
TRBV6-1	TRBJ2-5	NA	ASSQTGDSQETQY
TRBV27	TRBJ2-1	TRBD2	ASRPRGTSGSGEQF
TRBV6-5	TRBJ2-5	NA	ASRRAETQY
TRBV7-9	TRBJ2-2	NA	ASSLVDRTNTGELF